Here is one T cell receptor beta chain with its context. The trim removed 0 bases at V and 7 bases at J, leaving 10 bases unmatched. CDR3 length: 15 residues. Germline CDR1 reads SGHDT; CDR2 reads YYEEEE. This entry comes from a study of blood T cell repertoires in COVID-19. Generated by immunoSEQ multiplex PCR, the TCRdb table keeps only in-frame clones and is missing some. The sample includes about 190,000 clones, roughly 90% of them seen just once. The TCR comes from a man aged 45-65 years with acute or convalescent COVID-19. Sequencing was performed on peripheral blood. This chain links TRBV5-6 with TRBJ2-7, with TRBD2 identical over 7 bases. The CDR3, as DNA: TGTGCCAGCAGCTTGGGTCCAGCCAAGGGAGGGGAGCAGTACTTC. Amino acids: CASSLGPAKGGEQYF.